What follows are 27 T cell receptor beta chains derived from one specimen sequenced in a study of blood T cell repertoires in COVID-19. Repertoires were generated with immunoSEQ multiplex PCR, while TCRdb's copy carries only in-frame clones and drops some. This table holds 350,000 to 450,000 clones, 80% to 95% found once. Sequenced input: PBMCs or T cells enriched from blood (not recorded which). These receptors all come from a woman between 40 and 50 years old who had been exposed to COVID-19.

The chain uses TRBV12-3 or TRBV12-4 and TRBJ1-2; 7 positions agree with TRBD1. The junction had 6 bases not matched to a gene; V was cut back by 5 bases and J by 6 bases. The CDR3 totals 13 residues. The CDR3: CASSLQGKNGYTF. The DNA of the CDR3 is TGTGCCAGCAGTCTACAGGGGAAAAATGGCTACACCTTC.

The chain joins TRBV5-8 to TRBJ1-2; D unresolved. Germline V gives CDR1 SGHTS, CDR2 YDEGEE. Trimming stripped 4 bases from V and 4 bases from J, with 14 bases between. The length of the CDR3 is 14 residues. The CDR3 spells CASSQRHPPYGYTF. CDR3 in DNA: TGTGCCAGCAGCCAGAGACACCCCCCCTATGGCTACACCTTC.

V usage is TRBV2 and J usage is TRBJ2-3; 8 bases agree with TRBD2. The CDR3 runs to 13 residues. J gave up 10 bases and V 4 bases, and 7 bases lay outside the gene matches. The germline V gene has CDR1 SNHLY and CDR2 FYNNEI. Here the CDR3 DNA reads TGTGCCAGCAGTGTAGGGACTAGAAGGCCGCAGTATTTT. Translating it yields CASSVGTRRPQYF.

This chain connects TRBV30 to TRBJ2-3, with TRBD1 identical over 10 bases. This CDR3 comprises 14 residues. Germline CDR1 reads GTSNPN; CDR2 reads SVGIG (reference sequence). The J segment lost 7 bases and the V segment lost 5 bases, leaving 9 bases of the junction unmatched. The CDR3 spells CAWHPGQGSNTQYF. CDR3 nucleotide sequence: TGTGCCTGGCACCCGGGACAGGGGTCCAATACGCAGTATTTT.

This chain uses TRBV5-4 with TRBJ1-4, with a weak D call TRBD1 (5 bases). CDR1 is SGHNT, CDR2 YYREEE, per germline (reference sequence). Trimming removed 5 bases at V and 6 bases at J, with 26 bases between. The CDR3 consists of 18 residues. CDR3 protein: CASSWSGPFIKTDEKLFF. The CDR3 DNA is TGTGCCAGCAGTTGGTCCGGTCCCTTTATTAAGACAGATGAAAAACTGTTTTTT.

The chain links TRBV18 to TRBJ1-2, with 10 bases identical to TRBD1. This CDR3 contains 17 residues. From germline, CDR1 is KGHSH and CDR2 LQKENI. V lost 6 bases to trimming and J lost 8 bases; unmatched junction nucleotides: 18. The CDR3 nucleotides read TGTGCCAGCTCTTCCTATACCGGGACAGGGGCATATGAGGGCTACACCTTC. Protein sequence: CASSSYTGTGAYEGYTF. The complete variable domain, with remaining parts taken from reference TRBV18 and TRBJ1-2, reads NAGVMQNPRHLVRRRGQEARLRCSPMKGHSHVYWYRQLPEEGLKFMVYLQKENIIDESGMPKERFSAEFPKEGPSILRIQQVVRGDSAAYFCASSSYTGTGAYEGYTFGSGTRLTVV.

V is TRBV9 and J is TRBJ2-7, with D unclear. This CDR3 has 18 amino acids. Per the germline V gene, CDR1 is SGDLS and CDR2 is YYNGEE. Deletions cut 0 bases from V and 4 bases from J, with 23 bases between. The CDR3 loop is CASSVGLGGDRFTYEQYF. The DNA for the CDR3 is TGTGCCAGCAGCGTAGGTTTGGGTGGAGACCGTTTTACTTACGAGCAGTACTTC.

The gene calls are TRBV9 and TRBJ2-1, with 8 bases fitting TRBD2. This CDR3 has 15 amino acids. Trimming cost V 0 bases and J 5 bases; bases outside gene matches: 4. Germline CDR1 and CDR2: SGDLS and YYNGEE. In DNA, the CDR3 is TGTGCCAGCAGCGTAGACGGGACTAGGAACAATGAGCAGTTCTTC. Residues: CASSVDGTRNNEQFF. The full variable domain, in which reference TRBV9 and TRBJ2-1 provide the parts outside the CDR3, is DSGVTQTPKHLITATGQRVTLRCSPRSGDLSVYWYQQSLDQGLQFLIQYYNGEERAKGNILERFSAQQFPDLHSELNLSSLELGDSALYFCASSVDGTRNNEQFFGPGTRLTVL.

The V gene is TRBV14, the J gene TRBJ1-4, with 9 bases aligning to TRBD1. With 5 bases clipped from V and 10 bases from J, the junction kept 11 bases outside the gene matches. This CDR3 contains 15 residues. The germline V gene has CDR1 SGHDN and CDR2 FVKESK. CDR3 DNA: TGTGCCAGCAGCGCCGGGACAGGGTCTGTCGGAAAACTGTTTTTT. Its protein is CASSAGTGSVGKLFF.

The chain is built from TRBV14 and TRBJ2-7; 7 positions agree with TRBD1. CDR1 SGHDN and CDR2 FVKESK come from the germline V gene. The CDR3 length is 13 residues. V lost 5 bases and J lost 3; bases outside the gene matches: 4. This CDR3 reads CASSIQGFYEQYF. The DNA of the CDR3 is TGTGCCAGCAGCATACAGGGGTTCTACGAGCAGTACTTC.

This chain uses TRBV5-1 with TRBJ1-4; no reliable D call. Trimming cost V 3 bases and J 8 bases, with 14 bases left between them. Germline lookup yields CDR1 SGHRS and CDR2 YFSETQ. The CDR3 totals 14 residues. In DNA, the CDR3 is TGCGCCAGCAGCTCGTCCGCGTCCTCGGAAAAACTGTTTTTT. As protein: CASSSSASSEKLFF.

This clone appeared once. The chain recombines TRBV2 with TRBJ2-1, with 7 bases identical to TRBD2. This CDR3 has 15 amino acids. Germline V gene lookup returns CDR1 SNHLY and CDR2 FYNNEI. V lost 0 bases and J lost 7; bases outside the gene matches: 6. The CDR3 loop is CASSEAAQGGNEQFF. In DNA, the CDR3 is TGTGCCAGCAGTGAAGCGGCGCAGGGAGGGAATGAGCAGTTCTTC.

This clone was observed once. The chain uses TRBV11-2 and TRBJ2-7, with TRBD2 as a possible D gene (6 bases). Germline CDR1 and CDR2: SGHAT and FQNNGV. The V end lost 0 bases, the J end lost 4 bases, and 13 bases lay between the germline ends. CDR3 length equals 15 residues. CDR3 nucleotides: TGTGCCAGCAGCTTAGAGCGGGGCGGCAGTTACGAGCAGTACTTC. Its translation: CASSLERGGSYEQYF.

The CDR3 DNA reads TGTGCCAGCAGCTTACAACGGACTAGCCAAGAGACCCAGTACTTC. Encoded protein: CASSLQRTSQETQYF. The chain carries TRBV11-2 and TRBJ2-5; 7 nucleotides agree with TRBD2. This CDR3 region has 15 residues. V shed 2 bases and J 1 base; nucleotides not matched to a gene: 4. Germline lookup yields CDR1 SGHAT and CDR2 FQNNGV.

J is TRBJ2-7 and V is TRBV7-3; D possibly corresponds to TRBD2 (5 bases). V lost 11 bases to trimming and J lost 5 bases, with 10 bases between them. CDR1 SGHTA and CDR2 FQGTGA come from the germline V gene. The CDR3 runs 10 residues. CDR3 sequence reads: CAQREHEQYF. CDR3 nucleotides: TGTGCCCAACGGGAACACGAGCAGTACTTC. The whole variable domain, filled in from reference TRBV7-3 and TRBJ2-7, reads GAGVSQTPSNKVTEKGKYVELRCDPISGHTALYWYRQSLGQGPEFLIYFQGTGAADDSGLPNDRFFAVRPEGSVSTLKIQRTERGDSAVYLCAQREHEQYFGPGTRLTVT.

The CDR3 is CASSLRGGDTEAFF. The DNA of the CDR3 is TGCGCCAGCAGCCTCAGGGGTGGAGACACTGAAGCTTTCTTT. The chain has TRBV5-1 and TRBJ1-1; a weak D match, TRBD1 (6 bases). The CDR3 loop spans 14 amino acids. Germline V lookup: CDR1 SGHRS, CDR2 YFSETQ. The germline V and J ends were trimmed by 4 bases and 3 bases, with 13 bases remaining between them.

The chain links TRBV30 to TRBJ2-1; 10 nucleotides line up with TRBD2. The CDR3 is 20 amino acids. CDR1 GTSNPN and CDR2 SVGIG come from the germline V gene (reference sequence). V shed 0 bases and J 7 bases; nucleotides not matched to a gene: 21. As DNA, the CDR3 is TGTGCCTGGAGTGTCCTCATCCCCCTAGCGGGAGTGGTTCCGCTAAATGAGCAGTTCTTC. Its translation is CAWSVLIPLAGVVPLNEQFF.

This clone was recorded once. Within the sample, other DNA sequences also encode this same CDR3. This rearrangement joins TRBV30 to TRBJ1-2; maybe TRBD1 (5 bases). The germline V and J ends were trimmed by 2 bases and 1 base, with 8 bases remaining between them. The V gene's germline CDR1 is GTSNPN and CDR2 SVGIG (reference sequence). This CDR3 has 13 residues. Written as DNA, the CDR3 is TGTGCCTGGAGTCAGGGCCTTAACTATGGCTACACCTTC. Its translation: CAWSQGLNYGYTF.

This clone came up once. This chain connects TRBV5-1 to TRBJ1-2; possibly TRBD1 for D (5 bases). V lost 1 base and J lost 3, with 10 bases in between. The germline CDR1 and CDR2 sequences are SGHRS and YFSETQ. This CDR3 has 14 amino acids. DNA of the CDR3: TGCGCCAGCAGCTTGCGGTCAGGGCACTATGGCTACACCTTC. Translating gives CASSLRSGHYGYTF.

The chain recombines TRBV28 with TRBJ1-5; 8 positions agree with TRBD1. The CDR3 runs 17 residues. Trimming at V came to 4 bases and at J to 1 base, leaving 9 bases not matched to a gene. Germline-derived CDR1 and CDR2 are MDHEN and SYDVKM. CDR3 DNA: TGTGCCAGCAGTTCGGTAAGACAGGGGACAAGCAATCAGCCCCAGCATTTT. Its protein product is CASSSVRQGTSNQPQHF.

The chain joins TRBV18 to TRBJ2-1, with D tentatively TRBD1 (6 bases). Germline V gene lookup returns CDR1 KGHSH and CDR2 LQKENI. This CDR3 is 17 amino acids long. V gave up 4 bases and J gave up 6 bases, with 22 bases separating them. CDR3 DNA: TGTGCCAGCTCACAAAAAATGACAGGTCAGGGGATCAATGAGCAGTTCTTC. It yields the protein CASSQKMTGQGINEQFF.

This rearrangement joins TRBV9 to TRBJ2-4; 9 bases line up with TRBD1. The CDR3 runs 18 residues. Germline CDR1 SGDLS, CDR2 YYNGEE. Unmatched junction bases numbered 13, after V lost 2 bases and J lost 4 bases. For the CDR3, the DNA is TGTGCCAGCAGCGTCGGTCTCCCTGGACAGGGGTCAAAAAACATTCAGTACTTC. As protein: CASSVGLPGQGSKNIQYF. The full variable domain, rest sourced from reference TRBV9 and TRBJ2-4, is DSGVTQTPKHLITATGQRVTLRCSPRSGDLSVYWYQQSLDQGLQFLIQYYNGEERAKGNILERFSAQQFPDLHSELNLSSLELGDSALYFCASSVGLPGQGSKNIQYFGAGTRLSVL.

The V and J genes are TRBV19 and TRBJ2-7, with no clear D. Germline assignment: CDR1 LNHDA and CDR2 SQIVND (reference sequence). The CDR3 consists of 14 residues. The V end lost 3 bases, the J end lost 0 bases, and 9 bases lay between the germline ends. The CDR3 region is CASSIRKSSYEQYF. The CDR3 bases are TGTGCCAGTAGTATTCGAAAGAGCTCCTACGAGCAGTACTTC.

This clone was seen once. This chain joins TRBV4-3 and TRBJ2-1, with 12 nucleotides matching TRBD2. Germline V CDR1 and CDR2: LGHNA, YSLEER. The CDR3 totals 17 residues. With 0 bases clipped from V and 3 bases from J, the junction kept 3 bases outside the gene matches. The CDR3 region has the DNA TGCGCCAGCAGCCAAGATCGGGGACTAGCGGGCTACAATGAGCAGTTCTTC. Protein product: CASSQDRGLAGYNEQFF.

This chain uses TRBV24-1 with TRBJ2-7; 9 bases map to TRBD2. Trimming at V came to 4 bases and at J to 4 bases, leaving 10 bases not matched to a gene. Germline CDR1 KGHDR, CDR2 SFDVKD. The CDR3 is 16 residues long. CDR3 in DNA: TGTGCCACCAGTGAGCCTCAGGCTAGCGGGATTTACGAGCAGTACTTC. Translating it yields CATSEPQASGIYEQYF.

V and J are TRBV9 and TRBJ2-6, with 7 bases aligning to TRBD2. The CDR3 consists of 18 residues. The J segment lost 0 bases and the V segment lost 0 bases, leaving 6 bases of the junction unmatched. In germline, CDR1 is SGDLS, CDR2 YYNGEE. CDR3 DNA sequence: TGTGCCAGCAGCGTAGGACCGGGGAGGGGCTCTGGGGCCAACGTCCTGACTTTC. Translated: CASSVGPGRGSGANVLTF.

The chain has TRBV19 and TRBJ2-1; 10 bases line up with TRBD2. CDR1 and CDR2 from the germline V gene are LNHDA and SQIVND (reference sequence). The ends lost 5 bases at V and 2 bases at J; junction bases unmatched: 6. The CDR3 loop spans 16 amino acids. The CDR3 is CASSPTAGGPYNEQFF. The DNA of the CDR3 is TGTGCCAGTAGTCCTACAGCGGGAGGGCCCTACAATGAGCAGTTCTTC.